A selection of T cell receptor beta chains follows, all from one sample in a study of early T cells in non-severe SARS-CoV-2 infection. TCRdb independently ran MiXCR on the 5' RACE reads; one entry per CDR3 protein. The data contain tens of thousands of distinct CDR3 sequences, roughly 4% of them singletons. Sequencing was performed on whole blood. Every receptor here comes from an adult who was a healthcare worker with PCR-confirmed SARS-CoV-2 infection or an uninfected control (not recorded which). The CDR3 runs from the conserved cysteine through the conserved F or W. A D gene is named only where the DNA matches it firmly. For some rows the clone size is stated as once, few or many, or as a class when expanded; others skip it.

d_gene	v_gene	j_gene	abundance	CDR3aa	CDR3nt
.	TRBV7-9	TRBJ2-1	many	CASSLVGYEQFF	TGTGCCAGCAGCTTAGTAGGGTATGAGCAGTTCTTC
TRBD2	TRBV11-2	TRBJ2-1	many	CASSLPAGLAVPTEQFF	TGTGCCAGCAGCTTACCCGCGGGACTAGCGGTACCTACCGAGCAGTTCTTC
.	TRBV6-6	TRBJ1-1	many	CASSYGGFNTEAFF	TGTGCCAGCAGTTACGGGGGGTTCAACACTGAAGCTTTCTTT
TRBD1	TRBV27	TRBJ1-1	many	CASSWTGSRVVNTEAFF	TGTGCCAGCAGTTGGACAGGGTCCAGGGTGGTGAACACTGAAGCTTTCTTT
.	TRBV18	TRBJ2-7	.	CASSPLSWLRQSSYEQYF	TGTGCCAGCTCACCACTTTCGTGGTTGCGACAGAGCTCCTACGAGCAGTACTTC
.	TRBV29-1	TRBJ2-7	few	CSVEAGAVDEQYF	TGCAGCGTTGAGGCGGGGGCGGTGGACGAGCAGTACTTC
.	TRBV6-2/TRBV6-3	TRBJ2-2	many	CASSLRLGDTGELFF	TGTGCCAGCAGTTTAAGACTAGGGGACACCGGGGAGCTGTTTTTT
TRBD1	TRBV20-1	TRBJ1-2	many	CRPPGTGVYGYTF	TGCAGGCCTCCCGGGACAGGGGTCTATGGCTACACCTTC
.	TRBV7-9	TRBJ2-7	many	CASSLGTTGGEQYF	TGTGCCAGCAGCTTAGGGACGACAGGTGGAGAGCAGTACTTC
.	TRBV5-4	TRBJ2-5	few	CASSSTGRQETQYF	TGTGCCAGCAGTTCCACGGGGCGTCAAGAGACCCAGTACTTC
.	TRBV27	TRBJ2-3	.	CASADFADTQYF	TGTGCCAGCGCGGATTTCGCAGATACGCAGTATTTT
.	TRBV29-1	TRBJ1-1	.	CSVEALNTEAFF	TGCAGCGTTGAGGCCTTGAACACTGAAGCTTTCTTT
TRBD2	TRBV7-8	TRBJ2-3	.	CASSFDLAGATDTQYF	TGTGCCAGCAGCTTCGACCTAGCGGGAGCGACAGATACGCAGTATTTT
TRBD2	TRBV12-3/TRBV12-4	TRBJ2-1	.	CASSKSPRVQREINEQFF	TGTGCCAGCAGCAAATCCCCGAGGGTTCAGCGGGAGATTAATGAGCAGTTCTTC
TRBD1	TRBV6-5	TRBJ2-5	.	CASRPTGVETQYF	TGTGCCAGCAGGCCGACAGGGGTTGAGACCCAGTACTTC
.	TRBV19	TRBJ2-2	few	CASSPDLKLFF	TGTGCCAGTAGTCCCGACTTAAAGTTGTTTTTT